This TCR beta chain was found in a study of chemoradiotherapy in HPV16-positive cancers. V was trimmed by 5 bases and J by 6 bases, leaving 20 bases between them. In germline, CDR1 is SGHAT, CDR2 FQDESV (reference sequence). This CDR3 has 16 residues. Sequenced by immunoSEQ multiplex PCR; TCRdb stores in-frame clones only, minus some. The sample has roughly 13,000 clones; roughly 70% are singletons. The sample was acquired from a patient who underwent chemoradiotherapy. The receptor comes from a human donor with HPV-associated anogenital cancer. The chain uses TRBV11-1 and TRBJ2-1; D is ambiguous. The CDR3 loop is CASSLAWVSSRNEQFF. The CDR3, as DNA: TGTGCCAGCAGCCTCGCGTGGGTCTCTAGTCGCAATGAGCAGTTCTTC.